This record covers a single T cell receptor beta chain. The antigen remains unidentified. TCRdb used MiXCR to reprocess the 5' RACE reads, holding one entry per CDR3 protein. The sample yields roughly 670,000 distinct CDR3 sequences, over 15% seen once. The data stem from a study of CD8 T cells in ankylosing spondylitis. Points from the study as a whole: Blood of patients with ankylosing spondylitis appeared to be characterized by a TCR beta motif of fewer than 10 highly homologous variants. Certain motif variants had earlier been reported in reactive arthritis synovial fluid and blood. Disease-linked clones reportedly concentrated significantly in matched ankylosing spondylitis synovial fluid.

The sequence came from a male donor with ankylosing spondylitis. Sample: blood, either unsorted or a sorted T cell fraction (not recorded which).

The CDR3 reads CASSFNTAATDTQYF. In DNA form, the CDR3 reads TGTGCCAGCAGTTTTAACACAGCGGCCACAGATACGCAGTATTTT. The V and J genes are TRBV7-6 and TRBJ2-3, with a weak D call TRBD2 (5 bases). The V and J ends lost 6 bases and 2 bases respectively, with 15 bases between them. Germline CDR1 reads SGHVS; CDR2 reads FNYEAQ. The CDR3 contains 15 residues.